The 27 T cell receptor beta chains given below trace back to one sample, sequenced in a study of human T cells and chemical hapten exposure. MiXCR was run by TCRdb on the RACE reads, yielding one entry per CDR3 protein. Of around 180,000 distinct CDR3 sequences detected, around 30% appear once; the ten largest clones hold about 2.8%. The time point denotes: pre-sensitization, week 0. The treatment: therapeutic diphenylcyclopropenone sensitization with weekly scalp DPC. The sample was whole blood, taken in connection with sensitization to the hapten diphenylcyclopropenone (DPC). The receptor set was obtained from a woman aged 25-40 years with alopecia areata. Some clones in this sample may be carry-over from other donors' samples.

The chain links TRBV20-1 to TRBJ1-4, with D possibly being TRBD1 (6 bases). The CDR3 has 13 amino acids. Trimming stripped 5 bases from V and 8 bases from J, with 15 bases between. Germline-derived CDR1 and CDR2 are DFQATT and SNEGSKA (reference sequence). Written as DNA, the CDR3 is TGCAGTGCTCCCCATCAGGGGAGGGAAAAACTGTTTTTT. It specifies CSAPHQGREKLFF.

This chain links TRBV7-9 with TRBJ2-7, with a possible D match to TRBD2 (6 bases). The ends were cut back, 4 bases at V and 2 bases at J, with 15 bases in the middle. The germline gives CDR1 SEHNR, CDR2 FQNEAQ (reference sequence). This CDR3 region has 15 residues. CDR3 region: CASSSKYGGTYEQYF. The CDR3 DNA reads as TGTGCCAGCAGCTCCAAGTACGGGGGAACCTACGAGCAGTACTTC.

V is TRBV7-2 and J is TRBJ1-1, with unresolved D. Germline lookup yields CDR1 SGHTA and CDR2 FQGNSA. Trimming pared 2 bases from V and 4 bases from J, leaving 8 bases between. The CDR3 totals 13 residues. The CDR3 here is CASSLLDVTEAFF. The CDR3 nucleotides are TGTGCCAGCAGCTTACTAGACGTCACTGAAGCTTTCTTT.

The CDR3 nucleotides are TGTGCCAGCAGCTTATGGACGGGAGATCAGCCCCAGCATTTT. It specifies CASSLWTGDQPQHF. J is TRBJ1-5 and V is TRBV7-2; no definite D call. V gave up 2 bases and J gave up 5 bases, with 10 bases separating them. The CDR3 is 14 amino acids. Germline CDR1 and CDR2: SGHTA and FQGNSA.

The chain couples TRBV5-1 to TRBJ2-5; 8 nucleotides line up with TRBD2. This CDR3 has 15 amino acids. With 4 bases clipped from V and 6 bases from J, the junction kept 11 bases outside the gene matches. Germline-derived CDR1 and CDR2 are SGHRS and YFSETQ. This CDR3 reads CASSLSGGREQTQYF. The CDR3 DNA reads TGCGCCAGCAGCCTCAGCGGGGGACGAGAGCAGACCCAGTACTTC.

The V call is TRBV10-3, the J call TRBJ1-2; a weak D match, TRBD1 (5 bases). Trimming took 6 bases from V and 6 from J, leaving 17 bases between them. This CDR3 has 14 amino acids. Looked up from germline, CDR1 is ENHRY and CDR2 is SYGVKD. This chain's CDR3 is CAISPYGASHGYTF. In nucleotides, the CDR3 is TGTGCCATCAGCCCTTACGGGGCCTCCCATGGCTACACCTTC.

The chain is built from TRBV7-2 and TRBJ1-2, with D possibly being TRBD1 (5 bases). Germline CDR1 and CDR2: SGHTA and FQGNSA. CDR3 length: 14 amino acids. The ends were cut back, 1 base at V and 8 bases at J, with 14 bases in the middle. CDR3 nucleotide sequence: TGTGCCAGCAGCTTAGTCCAGGGCGTTCGGGGCTACACCTTC. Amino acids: CASSLVQGVRGYTF.

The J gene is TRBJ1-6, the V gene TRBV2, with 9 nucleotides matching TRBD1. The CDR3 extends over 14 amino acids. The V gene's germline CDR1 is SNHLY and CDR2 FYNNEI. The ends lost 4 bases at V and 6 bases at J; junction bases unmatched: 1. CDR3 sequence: CASSVGQGNSPLHF. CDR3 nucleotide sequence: TGTGCCAGCAGTGTGGGACAGGGTAATTCACCCCTCCACTTT. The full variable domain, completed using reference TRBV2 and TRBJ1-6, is EPEVTQTPSHQVTQMGQEVILRCVPISNHLYFYWYRQILGQKVEFLVSFYNNEISEKSEIFDDQFSVERPDGSNFTLKIRSTKLEDSAMYFCASSVGQGNSPLHFGNGTRLTVT.

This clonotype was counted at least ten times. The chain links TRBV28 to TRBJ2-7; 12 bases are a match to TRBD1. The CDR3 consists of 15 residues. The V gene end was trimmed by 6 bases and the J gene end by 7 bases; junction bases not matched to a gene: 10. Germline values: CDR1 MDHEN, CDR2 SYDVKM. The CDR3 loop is CASRGPGQGAGEQYF. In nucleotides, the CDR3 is TGTGCCAGCAGAGGACCGGGACAGGGGGCGGGGGAGCAGTACTTC.

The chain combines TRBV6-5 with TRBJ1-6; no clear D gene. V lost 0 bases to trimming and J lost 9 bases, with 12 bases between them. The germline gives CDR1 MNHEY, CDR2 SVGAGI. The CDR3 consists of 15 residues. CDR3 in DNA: TGTGCCAGCAGTTACTCGATGTCGGGTGCTTCACCCCTCCACTTT. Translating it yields CASSYSMSGASPLHF.

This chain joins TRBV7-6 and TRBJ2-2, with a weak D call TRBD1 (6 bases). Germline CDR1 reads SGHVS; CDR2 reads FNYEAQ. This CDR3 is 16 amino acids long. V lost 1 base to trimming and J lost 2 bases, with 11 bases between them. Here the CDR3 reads CASSLGPGQNTGELFF. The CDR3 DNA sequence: TGTGCCAGCAGCTTAGGACCGGGACAAAACACCGGGGAGCTGTTTTTT.

The CDR3 sequence is CASSLGVAGALGVFNEQFF. The CDR3 DNA reads TGCGCCAGCAGCTTGGGGGTAGCGGGAGCCCTTGGGGTCTTCAATGAGCAGTTCTTC. The rearrangement joins TRBV5-1 to TRBJ2-1; TRBD2 matches at 9 bases. Germline V CDR1 and CDR2: SGHRS, YFSETQ. The CDR3 extends over 19 amino acids. The trim removed 0 bases at V and 6 bases at J, leaving 16 bases unmatched.

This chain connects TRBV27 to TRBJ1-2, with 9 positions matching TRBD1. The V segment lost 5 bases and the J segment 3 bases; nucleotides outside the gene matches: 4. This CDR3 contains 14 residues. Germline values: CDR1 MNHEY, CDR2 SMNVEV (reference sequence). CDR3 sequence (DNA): TGTGCCAGCAGTCCCTGGGACAGGGACTATGGCTACACCTTC. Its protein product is CASSPWDRDYGYTF.

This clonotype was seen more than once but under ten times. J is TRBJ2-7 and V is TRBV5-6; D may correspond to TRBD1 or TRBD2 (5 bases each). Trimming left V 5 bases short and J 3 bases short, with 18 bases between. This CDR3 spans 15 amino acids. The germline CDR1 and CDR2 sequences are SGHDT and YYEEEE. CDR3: CASSTPGREYYEQYF. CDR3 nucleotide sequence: TGTGCCAGCAGTACTCCGGGACGTGAATACTACGAGCAGTACTTC.

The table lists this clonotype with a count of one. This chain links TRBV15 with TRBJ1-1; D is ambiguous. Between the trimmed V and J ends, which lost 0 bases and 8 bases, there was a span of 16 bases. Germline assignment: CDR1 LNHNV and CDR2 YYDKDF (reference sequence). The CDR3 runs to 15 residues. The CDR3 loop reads CATSRDRTGSDEAFF. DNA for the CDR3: TGTGCCACCAGCAGAGATCGGACCGGGTCAGACGAAGCTTTCTTT.

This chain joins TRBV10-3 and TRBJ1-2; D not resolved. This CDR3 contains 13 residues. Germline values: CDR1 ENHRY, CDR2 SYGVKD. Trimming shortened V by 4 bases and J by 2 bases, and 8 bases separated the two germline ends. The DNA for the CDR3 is TGTGCCATCAGTGTTCAGGAAAACTATGGCTACACCTTC. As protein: CAISVQENYGYTF.

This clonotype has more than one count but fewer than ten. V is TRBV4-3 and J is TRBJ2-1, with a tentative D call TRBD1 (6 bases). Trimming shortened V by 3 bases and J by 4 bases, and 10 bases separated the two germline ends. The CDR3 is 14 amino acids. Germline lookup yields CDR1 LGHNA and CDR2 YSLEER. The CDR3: CASSHPGAYNEQFF. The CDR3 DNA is TGCGCCAGCAGCCACCCAGGGGCGTACAATGAGCAGTTCTTC.

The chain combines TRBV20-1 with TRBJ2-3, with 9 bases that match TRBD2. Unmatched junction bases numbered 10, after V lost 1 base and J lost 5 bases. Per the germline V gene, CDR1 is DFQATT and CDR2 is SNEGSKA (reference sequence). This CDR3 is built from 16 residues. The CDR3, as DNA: TGCAGTGCTAGAGTTAATAGCGGGAGCATAGGAGATACGCAGTATTTT. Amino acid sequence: CSARVNSGSIGDTQYF.

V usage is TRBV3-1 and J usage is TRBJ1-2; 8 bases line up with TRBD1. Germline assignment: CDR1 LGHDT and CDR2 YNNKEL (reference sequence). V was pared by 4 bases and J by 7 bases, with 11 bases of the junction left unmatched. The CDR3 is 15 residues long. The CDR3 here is CASSPSGDRRRGYTF. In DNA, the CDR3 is TGTGCCAGCAGCCCATCCGGGGACAGGAGGCGTGGCTACACCTTC.

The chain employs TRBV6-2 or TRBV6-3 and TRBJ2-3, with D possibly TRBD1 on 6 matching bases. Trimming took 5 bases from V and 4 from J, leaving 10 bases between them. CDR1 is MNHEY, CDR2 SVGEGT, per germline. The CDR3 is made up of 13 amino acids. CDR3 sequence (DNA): TGTGCCAGCAGTCCTACAGGGCCAGATACGCAGTATTTT. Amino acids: CASSPTGPDTQYF.

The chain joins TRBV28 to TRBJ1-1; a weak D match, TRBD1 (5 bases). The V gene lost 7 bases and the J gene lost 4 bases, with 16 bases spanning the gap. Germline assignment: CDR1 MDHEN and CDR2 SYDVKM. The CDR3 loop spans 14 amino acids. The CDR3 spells CASTLDGGGTEAFF. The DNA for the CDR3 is TGTGCCAGCACCCTGGATGGGGGGGGCACTGAAGCTTTCTTT.

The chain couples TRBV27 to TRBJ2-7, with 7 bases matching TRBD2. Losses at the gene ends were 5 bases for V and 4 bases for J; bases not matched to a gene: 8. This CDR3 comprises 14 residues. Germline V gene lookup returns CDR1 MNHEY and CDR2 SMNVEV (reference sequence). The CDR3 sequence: CASSPGGRGYEQYF. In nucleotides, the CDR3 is TGTGCCAGCAGTCCCGGGGGGAGAGGGTACGAGCAGTACTTC.

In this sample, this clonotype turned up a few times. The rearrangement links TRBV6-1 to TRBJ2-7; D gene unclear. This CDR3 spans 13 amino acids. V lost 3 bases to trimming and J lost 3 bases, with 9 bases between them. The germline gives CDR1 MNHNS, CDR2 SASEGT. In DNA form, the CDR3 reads TGTGCCAGCAGTGAGGTCAGATTCTACGAGCAGTACTTC. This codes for CASSEVRFYEQYF.

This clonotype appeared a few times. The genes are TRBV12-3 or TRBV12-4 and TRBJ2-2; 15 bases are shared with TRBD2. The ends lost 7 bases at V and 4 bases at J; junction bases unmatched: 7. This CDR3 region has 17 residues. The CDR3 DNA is TGTGCCAGCACCATGGGACTAGCGGGAGGCTTCACCGGGGAGCTGTTTTTT. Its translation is CASTMGLAGGFTGELFF.

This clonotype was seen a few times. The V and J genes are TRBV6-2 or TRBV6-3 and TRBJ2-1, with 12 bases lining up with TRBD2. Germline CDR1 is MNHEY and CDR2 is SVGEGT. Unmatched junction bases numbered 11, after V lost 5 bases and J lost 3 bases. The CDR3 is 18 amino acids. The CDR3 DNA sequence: TGTGCCAGCAGTGCCCCGACTAGCGGGGGCAGGGTCTACAATGAGCAGTTCTTC. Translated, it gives CASSAPTSGGRVYNEQFF.

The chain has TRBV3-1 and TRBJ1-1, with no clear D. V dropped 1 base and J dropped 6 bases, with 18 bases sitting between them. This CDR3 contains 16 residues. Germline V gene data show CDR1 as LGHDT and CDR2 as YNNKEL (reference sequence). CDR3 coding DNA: TGTGCCAGCAGCCAAGTCTTTCCAGTGTCAAGCGCTGAAGCTTTCTTT. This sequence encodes CASSQVFPVSSAEAFF.

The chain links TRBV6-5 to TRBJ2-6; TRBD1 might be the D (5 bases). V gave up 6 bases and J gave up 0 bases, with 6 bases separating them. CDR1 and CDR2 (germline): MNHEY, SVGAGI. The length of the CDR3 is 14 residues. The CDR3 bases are TGTGCCAGCAGCAGGGACTCTGGGGCCAACGTCCTGACTTTC. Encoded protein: CASSRDSGANVLTF.